The 18 T cell receptor beta chains below were found in one sample sequenced in a study of T cell repertoires in cytomegalovirus infection (dated by TCRdb to 2018 to 2020). This sample was sequenced with an Illumina HiSeq 1500. TCRdb redid the processing of the public reads, applying fastp at Q25 and MiXCR, and retained in-frame beta chains. For every CDR3 protein sequence, its rows merge into one entry that carries the most common genes and DNA. The sample yields 700,000 to 900,000 distinct CDR3 sequences; almost 30% were counted once. The top ten constitute under 15% of the sample. The treatment or condition label of this sample denotes: in vitro stimulation with specific CMV peptide epitopes to enrich CMV-specific T cells. These receptors have no identified antigens. The specimen comprised cultured CD8+ T cells from PBMCs, sampled from culture after CMV antigen stimulation. The receptors originated from a human donor in good health (CMV status not recorded). Some clones in this sample may be carry-over from other donors' samples.

J is TRBJ2-7 and V is TRBV4-1; D not certain. Trimming removed 0 bases from V and 2 bases from J, with 14 bases in between. Per the germline V gene, CDR1 is MGHRA and CDR2 is YSYEKL. The CDR3 runs 16 residues. CDR3 residues: CASSQDRTASTYEQYF. As DNA, the CDR3 is TGCGCCAGCAGCCAAGATAGGACCGCGTCTACCTACGAGCAGTACTTC.

This clonotype showed up just a few times. The chain couples TRBV28 to TRBJ2-3; either TRBD1 or TRBD2 may supply D (7 bases each). The CDR3 is 16 amino acids. The germline V gene has CDR1 MDHEN and CDR2 SYDVKM. Trimming left V 3 bases short and J 5 bases short, with 18 bases between. In DNA form, the CDR3 reads TGTGCCAGCAGTTTCACCCCAGGGGGGGGGGGAGATACGCAGTATTTT. This codes for CASSFTPGGGGDTQYF.

This clonotype was detected many times. For the CDR3, the DNA is TGTGCCAGCAGCCTCTTAGGGGACAGGGCTATGAACACTGAAGCTTTCTTT. Protein product: CASSLLGDRAMNTEAFF. This rearrangement joins TRBV7-6 to TRBJ1-1, with 9 nucleotides matching TRBD1. Germline V gene lookup returns CDR1 SGHVS and CDR2 FNYEAQ. The J segment lost 0 bases and the V segment lost 5 bases, leaving 10 bases of the junction unmatched. There are 17 residues in the CDR3.

The chain couples TRBV9 to TRBJ2-3; D not certain. CDR3 length: 14 residues. Trimming took 0 bases from V and 1 from J, leaving 6 bases between them. CDR1 is SGDLS, CDR2 YYNGEE, per germline. The CDR3 region is CASSVAVGTDTQYF. CDR3 DNA: TGTGCCAGCAGCGTAGCGGTCGGCACAGATACGCAGTATTTT.

This clonotype appeared a few times. The chain joins TRBV20-1 to TRBJ1-2; possibly TRBD1 for D (5 bases). Germline values: CDR1 DFQATT, CDR2 SNEGSKA (reference sequence). CDR3 size: 16 residues. Trimming took off 0 bases at V and 6 bases at J, with 20 bases between the two ends. CDR3: CSARDTADSLGDGYTF. CDR3 sequence (DNA): TGCAGTGCTAGAGATACCGCTGACTCCTTAGGGGATGGCTACACCTTC.

V usage is TRBV11-2 and J usage is TRBJ2-1, with 9 bases aligning to TRBD2. The V gene end was trimmed by 5 bases and the J gene end by 8 bases; junction bases not matched to a gene: 10. Germline V gene data show CDR1 as SGHAT and CDR2 as FQNNGV. There are 15 residues in the CDR3. CDR3 coding DNA: TGTGCCAGCAGCCCCAGGTATAGCGGGGGCGATGAGCAGTTCTTC. Its translation is CASSPRYSGGDEQFF.

This chain uses TRBV4-1 with TRBJ2-2; 7 bases match TRBD1. The CDR3 is made up of 16 amino acids. Per germline, CDR1 MGHRA and CDR2 YSYEKL. Trimming at V came to 3 bases and at J to 5 bases, leaving 9 bases not matched to a gene. CDR3 protein: CASSQGRQGGTGELFF. CDR3 coding DNA: TGCGCCAGCAGCCAGGGGCGACAGGGCGGGACCGGGGAGCTGTTTTTT.

The gene calls are TRBV29-1 and TRBJ2-3, with D perhaps matching TRBD1 (5 bases). V shed 6 bases and J shed 2 bases, with 15 bases lying between them. Germline lookup yields CDR1 SQVTM and CDR2 ANQGSEA. The CDR3 length is 14 residues. The DNA of the CDR3 is TGCAGCGTCGCACGCCTTGGGGCCACAGATACGCAGTATTTT. Encoded protein: CSVARLGATDTQYF.

V gene TRBV12-3 or TRBV12-4 combines with J gene TRBJ2-4, with 8 bases lining up with TRBD2. The V and J ends lost 2 bases and 7 bases, in that order; junction bases with no gene match: 4. This CDR3 has 14 amino acids. The CDR3 sequence: CASSLSGGTNIQYF. The CDR3 DNA reads TGTGCCAGCAGTTTATCGGGGGGGACGAACATTCAGTACTTC.

This chain connects TRBV10-3 to TRBJ1-3, with D unclear. The CDR3 has 12 residues. Germline assignment: CDR1 ENHRY and CDR2 SYGVKD. Trimming stripped 8 bases from V and 0 bases from J, with 5 bases between. CDR3 nucleotide sequence: TGTGCCATCCTCCGCTCTGGAAACACCATATATTTT. It is translated as CAILRSGNTIYF.

This clonotype was observed many times. This chain uses TRBV7-8 with TRBJ2-7; TRBD1 aligns across 9 bases. Germline CDR1 is SGHVS and CDR2 is FQNEAQ. The CDR3 loop spans 17 amino acids. Trimming removed 1 base from V and 2 bases from J; junction bases left unmatched: 9. CDR3 amino acids: CASSLGFPGQGTYEQYV. The CDR3, as DNA: TGTGCCAGCAGCTTAGGATTTCCGGGACAGGGCACCTACGAGCAGTACGTC.

The rearrangement links TRBV27 to TRBJ1-2; the D is unclear. Trimming shortened V by 6 bases and J by 2 bases, and 10 bases separated the two germline ends. This CDR3 has 13 residues. Per germline, CDR1 MNHEY and CDR2 SMNVEV (reference sequence). In DNA form, the CDR3 reads TGTGCCAGCAGAGAATCAGAGAACTATGGCTACACCTTC. This codes for CASRESENYGYTF.

The CDR3 DNA sequence: TGCGCCAGCAGTCACCGGGACACACAACCATACGAGCAGTACGTC. This gives the protein CASSHRDTQPYEQYV. The chain joins TRBV23-1 to TRBJ2-7; maybe TRBD1 (6 bases). TRBV23-1 falls under the ORF class, with uncertain function. The CDR3 is 15 amino acids. Trimming took 3 bases from V and 4 from J, leaving 16 bases between them.

This chain links TRBV19 with TRBJ2-1; D is perhaps TRBD1 (5 bases). CDR1 is LNHDA and CDR2 is SQIVND in the germline V gene (reference sequence). The CDR3 runs 13 residues. V shed 8 bases and J shed 8 bases, with 16 bases lying between them. DNA of the CDR3: TGTGCCAGTGCCCCCGGTGAAGGGGATGAGCAGTTCTTC. Encoded protein: CASAPGEGDEQFF.

This clonotype was recorded once. V gene TRBV4-1 combines with J gene TRBJ2-1; 9 bases agree with TRBD2. The CDR3 has 17 residues. CDR1 and CDR2 (germline): MGHRA, YSYEKL. Trimming took 4 bases from V and 7 from J; bases not matched to a gene: 14. The CDR3 coding sequence is TGCGCCAGCAGCCTTAGGGTATTTAGCGGGGGCCTTAATGAGCAGTTCTTC. Translating it yields CASSLRVFSGGLNEQFF.

V is TRBV12-5 and J is TRBJ1-2, with a weak D call TRBD1 (6 bases). Germline V gives CDR1 LGHNT, CDR2 FRNRAP. The V gene lost 2 bases and the J gene lost 7 bases, with 26 bases spanning the gap. There are 18 residues in the CDR3. CDR3 in amino acids: CASGLSPTTGPGSSGYTF. The CDR3 DNA reads TGTGCTAGTGGTTTGTCTCCGACTACAGGGCCGGGATCTTCTGGCTACACCTTC. Drawing the rest from reference TRBV12-5 and TRBJ1-2, the complete variable domain is DARVTQTPRHKVTEMGQEVTMRCQPILGHNTVFWYRQTMMQGLELLAYFRNRAPLDDSGMPKDRFSAEMPDATLATLKIQPSEPRDSAVYFCASGLSPTTGPGSSGYTFGSGTRLTVV.

This clonotype was observed a handful of times. The rearrangement uses TRBV7-9 and TRBJ2-7; D is perhaps TRBD1 (6 bases). V gave up 5 bases and J gave up 4 bases, with 15 bases separating them. CDR1 and CDR2 from the germline V gene are SEHNR and FQNEAQ (reference sequence). CDR3 length equals 14 residues. Here the CDR3 reads CASSPPGTLYEQYV. The CDR3 nucleotides are TGTGCCAGCAGCCCGCCCGGGACACTGTACGAGCAGTACGTC.

This clonotype has more than one count but fewer than ten. J is TRBJ2-7 and V is TRBV4-1; 9 nucleotides align to TRBD1. There are 16 residues in the CDR3. CDR1 MGHRA and CDR2 YSYEKL come from the germline V gene. J was trimmed by 3 bases and V by 0 bases; bases with no gene match: 6. The DNA of the CDR3 is TGCGCCAGCAGCCAAGACGACAGGGGGTTCTTCTACGAGCAGTACGTC. Translated, it gives CASSQDDRGFFYEQYV.